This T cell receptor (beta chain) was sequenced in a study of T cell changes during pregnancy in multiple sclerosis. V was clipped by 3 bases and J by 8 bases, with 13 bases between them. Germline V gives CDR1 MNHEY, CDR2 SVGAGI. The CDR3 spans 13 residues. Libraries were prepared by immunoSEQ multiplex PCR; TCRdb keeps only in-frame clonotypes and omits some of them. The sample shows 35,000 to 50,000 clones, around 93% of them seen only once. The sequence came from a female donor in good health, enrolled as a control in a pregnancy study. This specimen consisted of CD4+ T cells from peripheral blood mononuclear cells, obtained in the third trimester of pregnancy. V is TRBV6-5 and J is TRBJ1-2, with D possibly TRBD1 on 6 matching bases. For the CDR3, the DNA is TGTGCCAGCAGTTATATCGGGGGGCAAGGCTACACCTTC. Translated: CASSYIGGQGYTF.